These 29 T cell receptor beta chains were sequenced from one sample in a study of read filtering for tumor transcriptome and immune sequencing. From roughly 0.4 ug of RNA, a library with molecular barcoded alpha/delta and beta/gamma adaptors was made. TCRdb reprocessed the reads with MiXCR, giving one entry per CDR3 protein. The table records about 58,000 distinct CDR3 sequences, 12% of them present only once. Sequenced input: a population of CD138-negative cells sorted from bone marrow. The receptors stem from a donor aged 40 or older with multiple myeloma.

Notes on this clonotype: This sequence may be a read error, since a much larger clone differs from it by one base. The V and J genes are TRBV20-1 and TRBJ2-7; D is uncertain. The V and J ends lost 3 bases and 4 bases respectively, with 13 bases between them. Germline CDR1 reads DFQATT; CDR2 reads SNEGSKA (reference sequence). There are 13 residues in the CDR3. The DNA of the CDR3 is TGCAGTGCTAGGTCTCTGGTCAGGTACGAGCAGTACTTC. Translation: CSARSLVRYEQYF.

This chain joins TRBV9 and TRBJ1-6; no definite D call. The CDR3 loop spans 14 amino acids. The germline gives CDR1 SGDLS, CDR2 YYNGEE. V lost 1 base to trimming and J lost 14 bases, with 16 bases between them. Here the CDR3 reads CASSVTRARESLHF. The CDR3 DNA follows: TGTGCCAGCAGCGTAACGAGGGCCCGCGAGTCCCTCCACTTT.

This clonotype came up many times. The J gene is TRBJ1-5, the V gene TRBV20-1, with 9 bases identical to TRBD1. Trimming removed 3 bases from V and 3 bases from J; junction bases left unmatched: 12. Germline V gene lookup returns CDR1 DFQATT and CDR2 SNEGSKA (reference sequence). The CDR3 spans 17 residues. The CDR3 loop is CSASLGTGTSLNQPQHF. The CDR3 bases are TGCAGTGCTAGCCTCGGGACAGGGACTTCCCTCAATCAGCCCCAGCATTTT.

This clonotype was detected a few times. This rearrangement joins TRBV11-2 to TRBJ1-2, with D uncertain. The germline CDR1 and CDR2 sequences are SGHAT and FQNNGV. The CDR3 spans 11 residues. V was clipped by 1 base and J by 4 bases, with 1 base between them. The CDR3 is CASSLGYGYTF. The CDR3 DNA reads as TGTGCCAGCAGCTTAGGCTATGGCTACACCTTC.

This clonotype was detected ten times or more. The chain combines TRBV28 with TRBJ2-2, with D perhaps matching TRBD2 (7 bases). Trimming took off 6 bases at V and 8 bases at J, with 13 bases between the two ends. CDR1 and CDR2 (germline): MDHEN, SYDVKM. The CDR3 sequence is 13 residues long. DNA for the CDR3: TGTGCCAGCAGCCCGGGGGGCAGGGGGGAGCTGTTTTTT. Its translation: CASSPGGRGELFF.

A remark on this clonotype: Being one base from a much bigger clone, this may be a read error. This sequence joins TRBV6-2 or TRBV6-3 and TRBJ2-7; D unresolved. Germline-derived CDR1 and CDR2 are MNHEY and SVGEGT. This CDR3 is 13 amino acids long. The CDR3 DNA sequence: TGTGCCGGCAGTACGGTCGCGGCCTACGAGCAGTACTTC. Translated, it gives CAGSTVAAYEQYF.

This clonotype was recorded a few times. The V gene is TRBV4-1, the J gene TRBJ2-5; no firm D call. The ends were cut back, 0 bases at V and 5 bases at J, with 13 bases in the middle. The CDR3 consists of 15 residues. Germline assignment: CDR1 MGHRA and CDR2 YSYEKL. This chain's CDR3 is CASSQERRNLETQYF. The CDR3 DNA follows: TGCGCCAGCAGCCAAGAAAGAAGGAACTTGGAGACCCAGTACTTC.

On this clonotype itself: The likely explanation is a read error, given a far larger clone one base away. The chain carries TRBV6-5 and TRBJ2-1, with D unresolved. The CDR3 is 11 residues long. V dropped 4 bases and J dropped 6 bases, with 4 bases sitting between them. Germline-derived CDR1 and CDR2 are MNHEY and SVGAGI. CDR3 bases: TGTGCCAGCAGTTCCCCCAATGAGCAGTTCTTC. It encodes CASSSPNEQFF.

In its sample, this clonotype was seen many times. The chain recombines TRBV29-1 with TRBJ2-2; D ambiguous. Germline V gene lookup returns CDR1 SQVTM and CDR2 ANQGSEA. V lost 6 bases and J lost 1, with 9 bases in between. The CDR3 consists of 13 residues. As DNA, the CDR3 is TGCAGCGTATGTCAGATGAACACCGGGGAGCTGTTTTTT. The encoded protein is CSVCQMNTGELFF.

This clonotype was seen repeatedly, ten times or more. The chain has TRBV5-1 and TRBJ1-5; 8 nucleotides agree with TRBD1. This CDR3 spans 14 amino acids. Losses at the gene ends were 4 bases for V and 7 bases for J; bases not matched to a gene: 7. CDR1 SGHRS and CDR2 YFSETQ come from the germline V gene. CDR3 residues: CASSPLQGDQPQHF. Written as DNA, the CDR3 is TGCGCCAGCAGCCCGCTACAGGGGGACCAGCCCCAGCATTTT. Variable domain in full (rest from reference TRBV5-1 and TRBJ1-5): KAGVTQTPRYLIKTRGQQVTLSCSPISGHRSVSWYQQTPGQGLQFLFEYFSETQRNKGNFPGRFSGRQFSNSRSEMNVSTLELGDSALYLCASSPLQGDQPQHFGDGTRLSIL.

This clonotype was counted only a few times. V gene TRBV7-9 combines with J gene TRBJ2-6; D remains ambiguous. Germline values: CDR1 SEHNR, CDR2 FQNEAQ (reference sequence). With 5 bases removed from V and 3 bases from J, the gap between germline ends came to 14 bases. The CDR3 has 16 amino acids. The CDR3 region is CASSAVHGVGANVLTF. DNA for the CDR3: TGTGCCAGCAGCGCGGTCCATGGCGTTGGGGCCAACGTCCTGACTTTC.

This clonotype has just a few counts. This sequence joins TRBV3-1 and TRBJ1-2; D is uncertain. The V gene lost 2 bases and the J gene lost 14 bases, with 30 bases spanning the gap. From germline, CDR1 is LGHDT and CDR2 YNNKEL (reference sequence). The CDR3 is 17 amino acids. This CDR3 reads CASSQRSSLATYGVGTF. Written as DNA, the CDR3 is TGTGCCAGCAGCCAACGATCTAGTCTAGCCACGTACGGAGTTGGGACCTTC.

This clonotype has just a few counts. The chain has TRBV24-1 and TRBJ1-2; 7 bases are shared with TRBD1. The CDR3 spans 15 residues. The V segment lost 3 bases and the J segment 3 bases; nucleotides outside the gene matches: 6. Germline V gene sequence: CDR1 KGHDR, CDR2 SFDVKD. In DNA, the CDR3 is TGTGCCACCAGTGATCCAACAGGGGCGGACTATGGCTACACCTTC. Translating it yields CATSDPTGADYGYTF.

This clonotype was counted at least ten times. This CDR3 reads CASSYAGTTYEQYF. The CDR3 nucleotides read TGTGCCAGCAGCTACGCCGGGACTACCTACGAGCAGTACTTC. The V call is TRBV11-2, the J call TRBJ2-7; 7 bases match TRBD2. The length of the CDR3 is 14 residues. Germline-derived CDR1 and CDR2 are SGHAT and FQNNGV. Trimming removed 4 bases from V and 2 bases from J; junction bases left unmatched: 5.

The sample holds many counts of this clonotype. CDR3 protein: CSAPVPDRLRVNTEAFF. The CDR3 bases are TGCAGTGCACCCGTTCCAGACAGGTTGCGTGTGAACACTGAAGCTTTCTTT. This sequence joins TRBV20-1 and TRBJ1-1; the D gene is possibly TRBD1 (6 bases). V lost 6 bases and J 0 bases, leaving 23 bases between the germline ends. CDR1 and CDR2 from the germline V gene are DFQATT and SNEGSKA (reference sequence). CDR3 length equals 17 residues.

This clonotype showed up many times. The chain couples TRBV6-1 to TRBJ2-5, with D possibly matching TRBD2 (6 bases). V lost 8 bases, J lost 5 bases, and 18 bases lay in between. Germline lookup yields CDR1 MNHNS and CDR2 SASEGT. The CDR3 totals 14 residues. The CDR3 region has the DNA TGTGCCAGCGAGCTAGCGAGGGTGGTGGAGACCCAGTACTTC. This encodes CASELARVVETQYF.

This clonotype was observed at least ten times. V and J are TRBV29-1 and TRBJ2-7; the match to TRBD1 covers 10 bases. CDR3 length equals 14 residues. The V segment lost 5 bases and the J segment 5 bases; nucleotides outside the gene matches: 9. The V gene's germline CDR1 is SQVTM and CDR2 ANQGSEA. CDR3 sequence: CSVYKPGQGNEQYF. The DNA of the CDR3 is TGCAGCGTTTATAAACCGGGACAGGGGAACGAGCAGTACTTC.

Ten or more counts support this clonotype. The chain recombines TRBV19 with TRBJ2-2; 7 bases agree with TRBD1. V was clipped by 7 bases and J by 5 bases; unmatched bases: 7. The CDR3 is made up of 14 amino acids. The germline V gene encodes CDR1 LNHDA and CDR2 SQIVND (reference sequence). This CDR3 is CASTGTALTGELFF. Here the CDR3 DNA reads TGTGCCAGTACTGGGACAGCCCTAACCGGGGAGCTGTTTTTT. The full variable domain, completed using reference TRBV19 and TRBJ2-2, is DGGITQSPKYLFRKEGQNVTLSCEQNLNHDAMYWYRQDPGQGLRLIYYSQIVNDFQKGDIAEGYSVSREKKESFPLTVTSAQKNPTAFYLCASTGTALTGELFFGEGSRLTVL.

This clonotype has more than one count but fewer than ten. A much larger clonotype is one base distant, so this may be a read error. This chain joins TRBV6-1 and TRBJ2-1, with D unclear. The CDR3 totals 12 residues. Per the germline V gene, CDR1 is MNHNS and CDR2 is SASEGT. CDR3 nucleotide sequence: TGTGCCAGCAGAGTCCCGGGTAATGGGCAGTTCTTC. This encodes CASRVPGNGQFF.

This clonotype has at least ten counts. The chain recombines TRBV2 with TRBJ2-5; no clear D gene. CDR1 and CDR2 (germline): SNHLY, FYNNEI. This CDR3 contains 14 residues. V was clipped by 1 base and J by 2 bases, with 8 bases between them. CDR3 DNA: TGTGCCAGCAGTGAAGGTGTCGGGCAAGAGACCCAGTACTTC. It yields the protein CASSEGVGQETQYF.

This clonotype occurred many times. This chain uses TRBV6-1 with TRBJ2-5; perhaps D is TRBD1 or TRBD2 (6 bases each). The CDR3 has 16 residues. V dropped 7 bases and J dropped 4 bases, with 22 bases sitting between them. Germline CDR1 reads MNHNS; CDR2 reads SASEGT. The CDR3 is CASTSDEGGWRETQYF. In nucleotides, the CDR3 is TGTGCCAGCACCTCGGATGAGGGGGGCTGGAGAGAGACCCAGTACTTC.

Comments on this clonotype: This may stem from a read error, because a much larger clone lies one nucleotide away. Since the CDR3 does not end with the conserved phenylalanine or tryptophan, this likely comes from a read error. V gene TRBV7-6 combines with J gene TRBJ2-3, with TRBD1 identical over 7 bases. V shed 4 bases, J shed 4 bases, and the junction held 5 bases outside the gene matches. There are 14 residues in the CDR3. CDR1 SGHVS and CDR2 FNYEAQ come from the germline V gene. CDR3 bases: TGTGCCAGCAGCTCAGAAACAGGGGCAGATACGCAGTATCTT. Its translation is CASSSETGADTQYL.

This clonotype was counted many times. The rearrangement links TRBV5-1 to TRBJ2-5; D unresolved. V shed 7 bases and J shed 0 bases, with 16 bases lying between them. This CDR3 is built from 15 residues. Per germline, CDR1 SGHRS and CDR2 YFSETQ. The CDR3 reads CASHNTDGYQETQYF. The DNA of the CDR3 is TGCGCCAGCCATAACACGGACGGGTACCAAGAGACCCAGTACTTC.

This clonotype was observed many times. V is TRBV20-1 and J is TRBJ2-1, with TRBD1 as a possible D gene (6 bases). CDR1 DFQATT and CDR2 SNEGSKA come from the germline V gene (reference sequence). V lost 7 bases to trimming and J lost 4 bases, with 14 bases between them. The CDR3 consists of 13 residues. The CDR3 here is CSEQGREYNEQFF. The DNA for the CDR3 is TGCAGTGAACAGGGACGGGAATACAATGAGCAGTTCTTC.

Ten or more counts support this clonotype. This chain links TRBV7-2 with TRBJ2-1; 7 nucleotides match TRBD2. CDR1 and CDR2 from the germline V gene are SGHTA and FQGNSA. Unmatched junction bases numbered 16, after V lost 4 bases and J lost 10 bases. This CDR3 region has 16 residues. The CDR3 DNA is TGTGCCAGCAGCTCCTCGCCTCCTAGACTAGCCCAAGAGCAGTTCTTC. Protein product: CASSSSPPRLAQEQFF.

This clonotype was found many times. V usage is TRBV7-2 and J usage is TRBJ2-5; D not certain. Germline V lookup: CDR1 SGHTA, CDR2 FQGNSA. V was cut by 5 bases and J by 1 base, with 11 bases left in between. CDR3 length: 14 amino acids. The CDR3, as DNA: TGTGCCAGCAGCCCTACCCAACTCCAAGAGACCCAGTACTTC. Translation: CASSPTQLQETQYF.

The table lists this clonotype with many counts. CDR3 in amino acids: CASSLETGDEKLFF. The CDR3, as DNA: TGTGCCAGCAGCTTGGAGACAGGAGATGAAAAACTGTTTTTT. The chain couples TRBV5-4 to TRBJ1-4; tentatively, D is TRBD1 (6 bases). The CDR3 spans 14 residues. Germline values: CDR1 SGHNT, CDR2 YYREEE (reference sequence). V lost 0 bases and J 6 bases, leaving 9 bases between the germline ends.

As to this clonotype: This may come from a read error, since a much larger clone is one base off. The chain is built from TRBV10-1 and TRBJ2-3; 7 nucleotides line up with TRBD2. The CDR3 totals 15 residues. CDR1 and CDR2 (germline): WNHNN, SYGVQD (reference sequence). The CDR3, as DNA: TGCGCCAGCAGTAACTGGGGGGGATTCACAGATACGCTGTATTTT. This codes for CASSNWGGFTDTLYF.

This clonotype rates as medium-sized (0.01 to 0.1%). The J gene is TRBJ2-1, the V gene TRBV6-5, with TRBD1 identical over 8 bases. Losses at the gene ends were 5 bases for V and 6 bases for J; bases not matched to a gene: 15. This CDR3 has 17 residues. The germline gives CDR1 MNHEY, CDR2 SVGAGI. CDR3 in DNA: TGTGCCAGCAGTACTCAGAGGGGTGGGCAGGGGGCCAATGAGCAGTTCTTC. Translation gives CASSTQRGGQGANEQFF.